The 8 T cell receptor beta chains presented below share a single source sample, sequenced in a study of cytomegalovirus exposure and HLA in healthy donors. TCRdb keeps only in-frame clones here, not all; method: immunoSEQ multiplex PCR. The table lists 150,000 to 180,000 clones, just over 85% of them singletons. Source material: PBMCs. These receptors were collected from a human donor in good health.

The CDR3 nucleotides read TGTGCCAGCAGCCCGCTCAGGGGGCCAGAGACCCAGTACTTC. Amino acids: CASSPLRGPETQYF. This sequence joins TRBV5-5 and TRBJ2-5, with 8 nucleotides matching TRBD1. Germline V gives CDR1 SGHKS, CDR2 YYEKEE (reference sequence). CDR3 length: 14 residues. Trimming removed 4 bases from V and 4 bases from J; junction bases left unmatched: 6.

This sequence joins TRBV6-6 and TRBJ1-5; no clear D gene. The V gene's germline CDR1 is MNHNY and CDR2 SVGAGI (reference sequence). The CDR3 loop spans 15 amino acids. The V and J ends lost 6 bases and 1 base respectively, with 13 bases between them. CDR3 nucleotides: TGTGCCAGCAGACCTCGAGGACTGAGCAATCAGCCCCAGCATTTT. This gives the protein CASRPRGLSNQPQHF.

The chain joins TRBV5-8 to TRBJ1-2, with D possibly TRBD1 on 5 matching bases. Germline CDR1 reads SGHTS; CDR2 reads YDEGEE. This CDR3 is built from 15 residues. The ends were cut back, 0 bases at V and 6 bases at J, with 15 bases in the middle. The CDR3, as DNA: TGTGCCAGCAGCTTGGTCGACGGGGGTTTACATGGCTACACCTTC. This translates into CASSLVDGGLHGYTF.

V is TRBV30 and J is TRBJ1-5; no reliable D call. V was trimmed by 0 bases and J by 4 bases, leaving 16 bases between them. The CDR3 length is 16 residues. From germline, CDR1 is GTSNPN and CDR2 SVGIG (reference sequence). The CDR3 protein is CAWSVKGRAANQPQHF. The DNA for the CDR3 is TGTGCCTGGAGTGTGAAAGGGAGGGCAGCTAATCAGCCCCAGCATTTT.

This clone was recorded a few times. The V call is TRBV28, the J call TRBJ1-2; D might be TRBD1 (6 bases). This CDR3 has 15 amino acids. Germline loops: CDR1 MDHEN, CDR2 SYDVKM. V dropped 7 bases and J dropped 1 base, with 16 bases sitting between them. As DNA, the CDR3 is TGTGCCAGCATTAGACCGACAGGAATTAACTATGGCTACACCTTC. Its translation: CASIRPTGINYGYTF.

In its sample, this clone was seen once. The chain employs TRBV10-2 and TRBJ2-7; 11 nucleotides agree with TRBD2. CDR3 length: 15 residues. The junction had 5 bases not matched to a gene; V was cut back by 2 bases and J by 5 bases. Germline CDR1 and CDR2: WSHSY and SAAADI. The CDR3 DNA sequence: TGCGCCAGCAGTGAGATCCTAGCGGGAGGCCACGAGCAGTACTTC. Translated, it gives CASSEILAGGHEQYF.

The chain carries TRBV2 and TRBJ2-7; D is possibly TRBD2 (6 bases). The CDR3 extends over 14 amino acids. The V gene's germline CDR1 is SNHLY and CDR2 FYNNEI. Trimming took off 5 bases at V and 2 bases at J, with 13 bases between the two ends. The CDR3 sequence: CASSFSGDPYEQYF. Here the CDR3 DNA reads TGTGCCAGCAGTTTTTCGGGGGATCCCTACGAGCAGTACTTC. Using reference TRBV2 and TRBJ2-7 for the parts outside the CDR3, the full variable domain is EPEVTQTPSHQVTQMGQEVILRCVPISNHLYFYWYRQILGQKVEFLVSFYNNEISEKSEIFDDQFSVERPDGSNFTLKIRSTKLEDSAMYFCASSFSGDPYEQYFGPGTRLTVT.

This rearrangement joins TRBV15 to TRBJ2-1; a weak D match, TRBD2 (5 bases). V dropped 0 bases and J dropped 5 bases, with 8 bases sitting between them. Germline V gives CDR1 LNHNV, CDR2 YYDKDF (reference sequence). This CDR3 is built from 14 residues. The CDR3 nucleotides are TGTGCCACCAGCAGAGATAACGGGAACAATGAGCAGTTCTTC. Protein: CATSRDNGNNEQFF.